This T cell receptor (beta chain) was found in a study of response to subunit inactivated influenza vaccine. This CDR3 spans 15 amino acids. Germline CDR1 LGHDT, CDR2 YNNKEL (reference sequence). Trimming pared 7 bases from V and 1 base from J, leaving 14 bases between. This clonotype was detected only a few times. The antigen is unknown. Points from the study as a whole: The authors proposed limited new T cell recruitment per seasonal influenza vaccination.

From the RT-PCR reads, TCRdb called clonotypes with MiXCR, one entry per CDR3 protein. The table has more than 200,000 distinct CDR3 sequences, 9.5% to 15% seen once. This specimen was non-naive T cells sorted from PBMCs, taken 14 days before vaccination. The clonotype originates from a man aged 45 to 65 who received an inactivated influenza vaccine. The chain combines TRBV3-1 with TRBJ2-1; D call uncertain. The CDR3 coding sequence is TGTGCCAGCACCCTGGACCTTAGGTCCTACAATGAGCAGTTCTTC. It specifies CASTLDLRSYNEQFF.